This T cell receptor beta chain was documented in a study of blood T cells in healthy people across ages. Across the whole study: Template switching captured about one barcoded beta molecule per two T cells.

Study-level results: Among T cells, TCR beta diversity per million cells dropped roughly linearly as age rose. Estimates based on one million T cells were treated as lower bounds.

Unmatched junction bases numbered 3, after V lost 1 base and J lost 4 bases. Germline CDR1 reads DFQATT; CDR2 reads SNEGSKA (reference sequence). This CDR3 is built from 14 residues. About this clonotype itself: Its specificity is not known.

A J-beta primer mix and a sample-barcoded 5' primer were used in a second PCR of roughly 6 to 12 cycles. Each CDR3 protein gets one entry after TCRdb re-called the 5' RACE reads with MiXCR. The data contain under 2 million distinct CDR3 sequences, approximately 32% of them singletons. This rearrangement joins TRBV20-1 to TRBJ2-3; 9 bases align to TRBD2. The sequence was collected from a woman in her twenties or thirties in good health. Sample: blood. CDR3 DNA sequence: TGCAGTGCTAGAGTGCGGGGGGGCCCAGATACGCAGTATTTT. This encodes CSARVRGGPDTQYF.